A single sample gave rise to the 12 T cell receptor beta chains below, sequenced in a study of human T cells and chemical hapten exposure. One entry per CDR3 protein results from TCRdb running MiXCR on the RACE reads. The sample has more than 250,000 distinct CDR3 sequences, 8.6% seen once. Time point meaning: pre-sensitization, week 0. Documented treatment: therapeutic diphenylcyclopropenone sensitization with weekly scalp DPC. Sequencing was performed on whole blood, taken in connection with sensitization to the hapten diphenylcyclopropenone (DPC). The receptor source for this set is a woman aged 40 to 55 with alopecia areata. Some clones in this sample may be carry-over from other donors' samples.

This clonotype was detected ten times or more. The rearrangement links TRBV28 to TRBJ2-7; 7 bases match TRBD1. Losses at the gene ends were 3 bases for V and 3 bases for J; bases not matched to a gene: 5. The CDR3 runs 14 residues. Per germline, CDR1 MDHEN and CDR2 SYDVKM. The CDR3 sequence is CASSFHGQDYEQYF. In DNA, the CDR3 is TGTGCCAGCAGTTTTCATGGACAGGACTACGAGCAGTACTTC.

The table lists this clonotype with a few counts. The chain is built from TRBV12-3 or TRBV12-4 and TRBJ2-7; D unresolved. The germline V and J ends were trimmed by 2 bases and 2 bases, with 10 bases remaining between them. The CDR3 sequence is 14 residues long. The CDR3 loop reads CASSLFVRTYEQYF. The CDR3 DNA sequence: TGTGCCAGCAGTTTATTCGTCAGAACCTACGAGCAGTACTTC.

This rearrangement joins TRBV6-6 to TRBJ2-7; TRBD1 matches at 7 bases. The CDR3 length is 12 residues. V was clipped by 9 bases and J by 2 bases; unmatched bases: 4. Per germline, CDR1 MNHNY and CDR2 SVGAGI (reference sequence). Here the CDR3 DNA reads TGTGCCAGTGGGGGACAGCCCTACGAGCAGTACTTC. The encoded protein is CASGGQPYEQYF.

The chain joins TRBV3-1 to TRBJ2-7, with TRBD1 as a possible D gene (6 bases). Trimming removed 4 bases at V and 2 bases at J, with 12 bases between. The CDR3 is 14 amino acids. Germline CDR1 is LGHDT and CDR2 is YNNKEL (reference sequence). Here the CDR3 DNA reads TGTGCCAGCAGCCCTGGACAGCTCACCTACGAGCAGTACTTC. It yields the protein CASSPGQLTYEQYF.

V gene TRBV3-1 combines with J gene TRBJ2-3; 7 bases are shared with TRBD1. This CDR3 is 14 amino acids long. Germline-derived CDR1 and CDR2 are LGHDT and YNNKEL (reference sequence). Trimming removed 2 bases from V and 6 bases from J; junction bases left unmatched: 5. This CDR3 is CASSQRDRDDTQYF. CDR3 bases: TGTGCCAGCAGCCAACGAGACAGGGACGATACGCAGTATTTT.

This clonotype was seen only a few times. The genes are TRBV10-3 and TRBJ1-1, with TRBD1 matching 8 bases. CDR1 ENHRY and CDR2 SYGVKD come from the germline V gene. This CDR3 has 15 residues. With V trimmed by 3 bases and J by 4 bases, 7 bases remained unmatched. CDR3 sequence: CAISDADRGFTEAFF. The CDR3 DNA follows: TGTGCCATCAGTGACGCCGACAGGGGTTTCACTGAAGCTTTCTTT.

The chain joins TRBV24-1 to TRBJ1-1; D gene uncertain. This CDR3 has 16 amino acids. CDR1 is KGHDR, CDR2 SFDVKD, per germline. V was pared by 4 bases and J by 0 bases, with 14 bases between. The CDR3 nucleotides are TGTGCCACCAGTGACCCCAGAGGGAAAATGAACACTGAAGCTTTCTTT. Translating it yields CATSDPRGKMNTEAFF.

This clonotype was observed at least ten times. The chain carries TRBV28 and TRBJ2-7, with TRBD2 as a possible D gene (5 bases). CDR3 length equals 16 residues. CDR1 MDHEN and CDR2 SYDVKM come from the germline V gene. V gave up 2 bases and J gave up 7 bases, with 21 bases separating them. The DNA for the CDR3 is TGTGCCAGCAGTTTAGAGCCTGGTGAACGCCCGGGAGAGCAGTACTTC. Translation gives CASSLEPGERPGEQYF.

This clonotype has only a few counts. Here the CDR3 reads CASSYSLGRLNTDTQYF. DNA of the CDR3: TGTGCCAGCAGTTACTCTCTGGGCCGTCTGAACACAGATACGCAGTATTTT. This chain links TRBV6-5 with TRBJ2-3; D ambiguous. Germline V gene sequence: CDR1 MNHEY, CDR2 SVGAGI. This CDR3 spans 17 amino acids. The V and J ends lost 0 bases and 2 bases respectively, with 15 bases between them.

A few counts support this clonotype. The chain employs TRBV28 and TRBJ2-3; TRBD2 is a possible D gene (5 bases). Germline CDR1 and CDR2: MDHEN and SYDVKM. V lost 6 bases, J lost 2 bases, and 12 bases lay in between. This CDR3 is 14 amino acids long. CDR3 amino acids: CASSSPGDTDTQYF. The CDR3 DNA sequence: TGTGCCAGCAGCTCCCCCGGGGACACAGATACGCAGTATTTT.

This chain joins TRBV7-2 and TRBJ2-2; TRBD2 matches at 7 bases. V lost 2 bases and J lost 2; bases outside the gene matches: 2. Germline values: CDR1 SGHTA, CDR2 FQGNSA. The CDR3 covers 15 residues. CDR3 DNA: TGTGCCAGCAGCTTAACTAGCGATAACACCGGGGAGCTGTTTTTT. It encodes CASSLTSDNTGELFF.

This clonotype was picked up many times. The chain couples TRBV9 to TRBJ1-2; D unresolved. The germline V gene encodes CDR1 SGDLS and CDR2 YYNGEE. The CDR3 contains 14 residues. Trimming left V 0 bases short and J 4 bases short, with 10 bases between. The CDR3 reads CASSVEEVVYGYTF. Here the CDR3 DNA reads TGTGCCAGCAGCGTAGAAGAGGTTGTCTATGGCTACACCTTC.